Here is one TCR beta chain with its context. No antigen is known for it. The ends were cut back, 1 base at V and 7 bases at J, with 11 bases in the middle. This CDR3 spans 14 amino acids. Germline CDR1 and CDR2: MNHEY and SVGAGI. The repertoire was sequenced with immunoSEQ multiplex PCR; TCRdb's copy has only in-frame clones and lacks some. The sample lists around 70,000 clones, about nine tenths occurring once. The data were taken from a study of lymphopenia after photon versus proton radiotherapy. Study conclusions and caveats: Under photons, naive T cells and diversity fell while effector/memory populations rose. In patients who died, overall survival fell as post-nadir TCR diversity dropped more. Post-nadir diversity loss with photons came from oligoclonal expansion, particularly CD8+ Temra cells.

The receptor was isolated from a middle-aged woman with cholangiocarcinoma. The source material was peripheral blood, sampled from a patient treated with photon-based radiotherapy. The rearrangement joins TRBV6-5 to TRBJ1-5, with unresolved D. Here the CDR3 DNA reads TGTGCCAGCAGTTACTTGCGGGGTGGACAGCCCCAGCATTTT. Translation gives CASSYLRGGQPQHF.